The 19 T cell receptor beta chains reported below all come from one sample, sequenced in a study of OX40 agonist ivuxolimab in advanced cancers. TCRdb keeps only in-frame clones here, not all; method: immunoSEQ multiplex PCR. The profile shows roughly 80,000 clones, 89% of them singletons. The sample in question was CD4+ or CD8+ T cells sorted from blood, obtained in a trial of the OX40 agonist ivuxolimab. The receptor source for this set is an adult with an advanced solid tumor such as melanoma, head and neck, liver or kidney cancer.

The V and J genes are TRBV5-1 and TRBJ2-7; TRBD1 agrees at 8 bases. The CDR3 length is 15 residues. V lost 4 bases, J lost 0 bases, and 6 bases stayed unmatched. Per the germline V gene, CDR1 is SGHRS and CDR2 is YFSETQ. The CDR3 spells CASSPRQGTSYEQYF. The CDR3 nucleotides read TGCGCCAGCAGCCCCCGACAGGGGACCTCCTACGAGCAGTACTTC.

This chain joins TRBV28 and TRBJ2-3; D perhaps matches TRBD1 (6 bases). V lost 6 bases to trimming and J lost 4 bases, with 14 bases between them. This CDR3 comprises 14 residues. Germline CDR1 is MDHEN and CDR2 is SYDVKM. CDR3: CASSEGGSADTQYF. CDR3 DNA: TGTGCCAGCAGCGAAGGGGGATCGGCAGATACGCAGTATTTT.

This chain connects TRBV9 to TRBJ1-2; D gene unclear. This CDR3 is 14 amino acids long. Germline loops: CDR1 SGDLS, CDR2 YYNGEE. Trimming cost V 1 base and J 4 bases, with 11 bases left between them. CDR3 bases: TGTGCCAGCAGCGTATACGCCACGGGCTATGGCTACACCTTC. Residues: CASSVYATGYGYTF.

J is TRBJ2-3 and V is TRBV18; D uncertain. The CDR3 consists of 14 residues. The germline V gene has CDR1 KGHSH and CDR2 LQKENI. V was trimmed by 0 bases and J by 1 base, leaving 5 bases between them. The CDR3 DNA reads TGTGCCAGCTCACCACCCCCAGGCACAGATACGCAGTATTTT. Its translation is CASSPPPGTDTQYF.

The chain couples TRBV7-6 to TRBJ1-3; D is perhaps TRBD1 (5 bases). Germline CDR1 is SGHVS and CDR2 is FNYEAQ. The CDR3 runs to 16 residues. The V gene lost 1 base and the J gene lost 2 bases, with 12 bases spanning the gap. CDR3 sequence: CASSLVAGSTGNTIYF. As DNA, the CDR3 is TGTGCCAGCAGCTTAGTAGCAGGGTCCACTGGAAACACCATATATTTT.

The rearrangement joins TRBV7-2 to TRBJ1-4; possible D gene TRBD1, 5 bases. The germline gives CDR1 SGHTA, CDR2 FQGNSA. Trimming removed 1 base at V and 1 base at J, with 19 bases between. This CDR3 has 19 amino acids. In DNA, the CDR3 is TGTGCCAGCAGCTTAGGTGGGCTGAGGGGCTTTGGAACTAATGAAAAACTGTTTTTT. Translating it yields CASSLGGLRGFGTNEKLFF.

The J gene is TRBJ2-3, the V gene TRBV5-4; 7 bases line up with TRBD1. The CDR3 is made up of 16 amino acids. V shed 4 bases and J 0 bases; nucleotides not matched to a gene: 8. The germline V gene encodes CDR1 SGHNT and CDR2 YYREEE (reference sequence). The CDR3 DNA is TGTGCCAGCAGCCCGGCACAGGGGCCCAGCACAGATACGCAGTATTTT. Translation gives CASSPAQGPSTDTQYF.

CDR3 sequence reads: CASVERVQETQYF. CDR3 nucleotides: TGTGCCAGCGTGGAGAGGGTACAGGAGACCCAGTACTTC. The chain recombines TRBV7-2 with TRBJ2-5, with a tentative D call TRBD2 (5 bases). The CDR3 spans 13 residues. Trimming shortened V by 8 bases and J by 5 bases, and 15 bases separated the two germline ends. Germline V lookup: CDR1 SGHTA, CDR2 FQGNSA.

This chain joins TRBV5-4 and TRBJ2-5, with TRBD2 matching 8 bases. Matching the DNA end better, TRBJ2-7 makes the J call doubtful. CDR3 length: 15 residues. Germline assignment: CDR1 SGHNT and CDR2 YYREEE (reference sequence). The CDR3 DNA is TGTGCCAGCAGCCTGTCGGGGGGGCAAATCAACGAGCAGTACTTC. It translates to CASSLSGGQINEQYF.

This chain joins TRBV5-4 and TRBJ2-2; D possibly corresponds to TRBD1 (6 bases). Trimming pared 0 bases from V and 2 bases from J, leaving 11 bases between. Germline V lookup: CDR1 SGHNT, CDR2 YYREEE (reference sequence). This CDR3 spans 16 amino acids. The chain's CDR3 is CASSLGQDINTGELFF. The CDR3 DNA follows: TGTGCCAGCAGCTTGGGACAGGACATTAACACCGGGGAGCTGTTTTTT.

The V call is TRBV20-1, the J call TRBJ2-5; TRBD1 or TRBD2 may be the D gene (5 bases each). The CDR3 extends over 11 amino acids. Between the trimmed V and J ends, which lost 3 bases and 5 bases, there was a span of 7 bases. Germline V gives CDR1 DFQATT, CDR2 SNEGSKA (reference sequence). CDR3 in amino acids: CSARGVETQYF. The CDR3 DNA follows: TGCAGTGCTAGGGGGGTGGAGACCCAGTACTTC.

The V call is TRBV9, the J call TRBJ2-1; D perhaps matches TRBD2 (5 bases). CDR1 is SGDLS, CDR2 YYNGEE, per germline. Trimming shortened V by 4 bases and J by 4 bases, and 12 bases separated the two germline ends. This CDR3 comprises 14 residues. CDR3 DNA sequence: TGTGCCAGCAGCCCTGGACTGCATTACAATGAGCAGTTCTTC. Protein: CASSPGLHYNEQFF.

The gene calls are TRBV2 and TRBJ1-1, with TRBD1 as a possible D gene (5 bases). Trimming pared 8 bases from V and 2 bases from J, leaving 12 bases between. This CDR3 is built from 13 residues. Germline CDR1 and CDR2: SNHLY and FYNNEI. The CDR3, as DNA: TGTGCCAGCGGGGGACGCGGAAACACTGAAGCTTTCTTT. It specifies CASGGRGNTEAFF.

This clone was observed a single time. This rearrangement joins TRBV28 to TRBJ2-2, with unresolved D. The germline V gene has CDR1 MDHEN and CDR2 SYDVKM. The CDR3 has 15 residues. The V end was cut by 8 bases, the J end by 2 bases, with 15 bases between. This CDR3 is CASRPPIGNTGELFF. In DNA form, the CDR3 reads TGTGCCAGCCGGCCTCCAATCGGAAACACCGGGGAGCTGTTTTTT.

This clone has just one count. The genes are TRBV5-1 and TRBJ1-1; weak D call: TRBD1 (5 bases). The CDR3 has 15 amino acids. Germline CDR1 is SGHRS and CDR2 is YFSETQ. V was clipped by 4 bases and J by 2 bases, with 15 bases between them. CDR3 sequence (DNA): TGCGCCAGCAGCCAGAGCGCAGGGTTTAACACTGAAGCTTTCTTT. This encodes CASSQSAGFNTEAFF.

The chain joins TRBV6-1 to TRBJ1-1, with D unclear. From germline, CDR1 is MNHNS and CDR2 SASEGT. This CDR3 comprises 14 residues. Trimming took off 6 bases at V and 5 bases at J, with 16 bases between the two ends. The chain's CDR3 is CASSERFGRTEAFF. The CDR3 DNA reads as TGTGCCAGCAGCGAAAGGTTCGGGCGGACTGAAGCTTTCTTT.

The chain couples TRBV7-9 to TRBJ1-6; no clear D. The CDR3 consists of 12 residues. The V gene's germline CDR1 is SEHNR and CDR2 FQNEAQ (reference sequence). V gave up 2 bases and J gave up 12 bases, with 8 bases separating them. CDR3 amino acids: CASSLSGLPLHF. The CDR3 DNA follows: TGTGCCAGCAGCTTATCCGGTTTACCCCTCCACTTT.

The chain links TRBV11-2 to TRBJ2-7; D gene ambiguous. Trimming shortened V by 0 bases and J by 3 bases, and 9 bases separated the two germline ends. The CDR3 totals 14 residues. CDR1 is SGHAT and CDR2 is FQNNGV in the germline V gene. The CDR3 sequence is CASSLEGRYYEQYF. CDR3 nucleotides: TGTGCCAGCAGCTTAGAGGGCAGATACTACGAGCAGTACTTC.

This CDR3 is CASSQGRAGEETQYF. DNA for the CDR3: TGCGCCAGCAGCCAAGGGAGGGCCGGGGAGGAGACCCAGTACTTC. The chain recombines TRBV4-1 with TRBJ2-5; a weak D match, TRBD2 (6 bases). The germline V gene has CDR1 MGHRA and CDR2 YSYEKL. V dropped 1 base and J dropped 5 bases, with 14 bases sitting between them. The CDR3 spans 15 residues.